This T cell receptor beta chain was recovered during a study of T-cell reconstitution after alpha-beta-depleted transplantation in children. The study's findings and limits: Expanded graft clones numbering several hundred reportedly gave rise to alpha-beta T cells about two months after transplant. The main origin of T-cell counts and diversity one year after transplant was newly produced T cells.

Unique molecular identifiers tagged the TCRbeta library. TCRdb passed the PCR reads through MiXCR, listing each CDR3 protein once. The sample consists of 400,000 to 450,000 distinct CDR3 sequences, approximately 42% of them appearing once. Of note for this clonotype: No antigen is known for it.

The sample consisted of PBMCs, taken before TCRalphabeta/CD19-depleted stem cell transplant. This receptor was obtained from a girl aged 2 to 10 with aplastic anemia, due to receive a stem cell transplant.

The CDR3 sequence is CSARFAGETQYF. DNA for the CDR3: TGCAGTGCTAGGTTTGCTGGAGAGACCCAGTACTTC. The chain joins TRBV20-1 to TRBJ2-5, with D uncertain. V was clipped by 3 bases and J by 4 bases, with 9 bases between them. Per the germline V gene, CDR1 is DFQATT and CDR2 is SNEGSKA (reference sequence). CDR3 size: 12 residues.